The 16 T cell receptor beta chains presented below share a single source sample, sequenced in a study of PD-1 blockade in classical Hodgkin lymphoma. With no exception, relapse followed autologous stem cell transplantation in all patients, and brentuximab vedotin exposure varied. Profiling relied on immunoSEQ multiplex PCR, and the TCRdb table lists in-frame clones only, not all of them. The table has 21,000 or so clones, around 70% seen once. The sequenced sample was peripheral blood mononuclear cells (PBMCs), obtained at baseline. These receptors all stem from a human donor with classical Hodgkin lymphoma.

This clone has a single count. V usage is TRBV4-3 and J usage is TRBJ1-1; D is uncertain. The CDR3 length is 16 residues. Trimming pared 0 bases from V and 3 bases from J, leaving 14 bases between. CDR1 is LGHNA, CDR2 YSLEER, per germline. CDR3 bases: TGCGCCAGCAGCCAAGATCCCTCCGGGCAGGACACTGAAGCTTTCTTT. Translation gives CASSQDPSGQDTEAFF.

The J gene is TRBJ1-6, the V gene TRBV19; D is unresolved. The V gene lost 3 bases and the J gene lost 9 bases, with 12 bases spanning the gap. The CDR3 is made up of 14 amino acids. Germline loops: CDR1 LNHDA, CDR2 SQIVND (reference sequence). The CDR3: CASSMDAAGSPLHF. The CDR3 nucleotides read TGTGCCAGTAGTATGGACGCCGCGGGTTCACCCCTCCACTTT.

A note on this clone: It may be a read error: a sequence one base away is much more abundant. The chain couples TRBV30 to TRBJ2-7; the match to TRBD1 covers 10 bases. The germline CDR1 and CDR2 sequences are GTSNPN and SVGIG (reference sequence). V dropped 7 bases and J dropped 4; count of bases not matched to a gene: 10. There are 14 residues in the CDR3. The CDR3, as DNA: TGTGCCTTTTCCCCGGGACAGGGGAATTACGAGCAGTACTTC. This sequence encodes CAFSPGQGNYEQYF.

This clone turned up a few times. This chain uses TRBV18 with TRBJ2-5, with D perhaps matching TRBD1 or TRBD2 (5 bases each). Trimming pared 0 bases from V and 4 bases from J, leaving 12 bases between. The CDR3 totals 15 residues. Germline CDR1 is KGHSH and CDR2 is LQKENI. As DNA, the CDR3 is TGTGCCAGCTCACCACCGCTGGGGGAAGTAGAGACCCAGTACTTC. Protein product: CASSPPLGEVETQYF.

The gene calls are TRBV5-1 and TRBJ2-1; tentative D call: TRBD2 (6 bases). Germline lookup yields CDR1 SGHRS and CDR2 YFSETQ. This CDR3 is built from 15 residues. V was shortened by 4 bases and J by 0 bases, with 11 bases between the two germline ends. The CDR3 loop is CASSGETSSYNEQFF. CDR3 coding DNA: TGCGCCAGCAGCGGCGAGACTAGCTCCTACAATGAGCAGTTCTTC.

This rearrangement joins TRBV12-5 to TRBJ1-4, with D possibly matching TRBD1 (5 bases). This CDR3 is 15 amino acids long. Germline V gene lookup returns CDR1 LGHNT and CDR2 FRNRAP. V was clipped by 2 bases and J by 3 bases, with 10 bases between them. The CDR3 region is CASGLWGRANEKLFF. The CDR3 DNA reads TGTGCTAGTGGTTTGTGGGGGAGGGCTAATGAAAAACTGTTTTTT.

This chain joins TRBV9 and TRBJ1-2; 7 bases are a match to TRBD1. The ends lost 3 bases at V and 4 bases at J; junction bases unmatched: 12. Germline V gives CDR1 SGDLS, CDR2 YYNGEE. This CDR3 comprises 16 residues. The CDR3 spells CASSGYPGGGRYGYTF. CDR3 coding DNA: TGTGCCAGCAGCGGATACCCAGGGGGAGGCCGCTATGGCTACACCTTC.

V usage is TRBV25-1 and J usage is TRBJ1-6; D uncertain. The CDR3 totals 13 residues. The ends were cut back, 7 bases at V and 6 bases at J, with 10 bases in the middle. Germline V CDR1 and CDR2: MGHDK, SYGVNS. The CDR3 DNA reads TGTGCCAGCATAGGGAGGGTTAATTCACCCCTCCACTTT. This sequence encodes CASIGRVNSPLHF.

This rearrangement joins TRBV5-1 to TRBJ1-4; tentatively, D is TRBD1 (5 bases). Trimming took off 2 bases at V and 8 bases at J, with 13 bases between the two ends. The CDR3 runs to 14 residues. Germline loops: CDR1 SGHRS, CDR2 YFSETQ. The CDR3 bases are TGCGCCAGCAGCTTTGCAACAGGCGGGGAAAAACTGTTTTTT. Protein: CASSFATGGEKLFF.

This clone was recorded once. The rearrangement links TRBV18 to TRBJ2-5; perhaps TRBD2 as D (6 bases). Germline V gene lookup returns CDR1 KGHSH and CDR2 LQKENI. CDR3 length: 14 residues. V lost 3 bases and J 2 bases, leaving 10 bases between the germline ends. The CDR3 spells CASSPNRGQETQYF. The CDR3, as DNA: TGTGCCAGCTCACCGAATCGGGGGCAAGAGACCCAGTACTTC.

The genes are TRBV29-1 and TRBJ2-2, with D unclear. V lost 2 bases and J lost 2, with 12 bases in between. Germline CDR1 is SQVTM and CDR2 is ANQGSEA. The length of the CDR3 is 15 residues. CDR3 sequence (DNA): TGCAGCGTTGAATTAGGCCAGGTCAACACCGGGGAGCTGTTTTTT. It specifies CSVELGQVNTGELFF.

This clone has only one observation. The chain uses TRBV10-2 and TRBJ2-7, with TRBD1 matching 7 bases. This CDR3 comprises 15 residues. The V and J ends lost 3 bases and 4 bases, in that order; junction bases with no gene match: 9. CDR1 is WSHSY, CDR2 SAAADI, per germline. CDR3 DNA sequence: TGCGCCAGCAGTGATTTGACAGGGAGTAGATACGAGCAGTACTTC. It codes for CASSDLTGSRYEQYF.

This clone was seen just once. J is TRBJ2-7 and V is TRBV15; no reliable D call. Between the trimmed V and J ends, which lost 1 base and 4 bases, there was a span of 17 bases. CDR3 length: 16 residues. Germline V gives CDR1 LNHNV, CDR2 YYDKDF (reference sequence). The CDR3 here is CATSRGAQTLAYEQYF. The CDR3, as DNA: TGTGCCACCAGCAGAGGGGCCCAGACCTTGGCGTACGAGCAGTACTTC.

CDR3 sequence (DNA): TGCGCCAGCAGCTGGGGAGGTGAGAGGGAAAAACTGTTTTTT. It yields the protein CASSWGGEREKLFF. The genes are TRBV5-1 and TRBJ1-4; no clear D. V lost 3 bases, J lost 8 bases, and 14 bases lay in between. This CDR3 contains 14 residues. Germline V gives CDR1 SGHRS, CDR2 YFSETQ.

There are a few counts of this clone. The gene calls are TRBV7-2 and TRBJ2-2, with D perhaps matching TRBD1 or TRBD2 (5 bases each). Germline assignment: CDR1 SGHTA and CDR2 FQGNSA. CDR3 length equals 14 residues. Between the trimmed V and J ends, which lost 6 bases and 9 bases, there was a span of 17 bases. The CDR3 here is CASREDTSGRELFF. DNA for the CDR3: TGTGCCAGCAGGGAGGACACCTCCGGGAGGGAGCTGTTTTTT.

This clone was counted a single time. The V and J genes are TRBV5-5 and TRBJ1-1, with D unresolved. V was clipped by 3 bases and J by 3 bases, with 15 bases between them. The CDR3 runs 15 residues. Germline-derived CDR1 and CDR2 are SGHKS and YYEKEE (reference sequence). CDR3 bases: TGTGCCAGCAGCTCGGAAGGAAATATCTACACTGAAGCTTTCTTT. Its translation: CASSSEGNIYTEAFF. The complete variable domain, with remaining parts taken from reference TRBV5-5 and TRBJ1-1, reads DAGVTQSPTHLIKTRGQQVTLRCSPISGHKSVSWYQQVLGQGPQFIFQYYEKEERGRGNFPDRFSARQFPNYSSELNVNALLLGDSALYLCASSSEGNIYTEAFFGQGTRLTVV.